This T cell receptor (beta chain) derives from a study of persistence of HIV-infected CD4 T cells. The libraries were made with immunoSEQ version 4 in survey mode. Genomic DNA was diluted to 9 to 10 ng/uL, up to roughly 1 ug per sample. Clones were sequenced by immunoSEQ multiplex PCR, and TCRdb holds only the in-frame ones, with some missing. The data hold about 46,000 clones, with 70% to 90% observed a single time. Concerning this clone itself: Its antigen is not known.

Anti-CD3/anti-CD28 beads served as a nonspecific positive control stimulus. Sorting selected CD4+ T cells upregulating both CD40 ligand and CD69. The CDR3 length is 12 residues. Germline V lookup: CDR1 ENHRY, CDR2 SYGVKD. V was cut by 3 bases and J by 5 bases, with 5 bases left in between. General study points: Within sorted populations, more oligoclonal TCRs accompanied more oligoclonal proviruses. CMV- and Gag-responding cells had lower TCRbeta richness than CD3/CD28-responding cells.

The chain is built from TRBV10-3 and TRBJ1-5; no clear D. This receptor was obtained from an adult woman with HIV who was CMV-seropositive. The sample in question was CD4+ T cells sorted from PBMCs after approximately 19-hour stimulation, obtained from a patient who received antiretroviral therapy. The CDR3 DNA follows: TGTGCCATCAGTGACTCGGATCAGCCCCAGCATTTT. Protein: CAISDSDQPQHF.